The 31 T cell receptor beta chains below all came from one sample that was sequenced in a study of cytomegalovirus exposure and HLA in healthy donors. Vbeta (60) and Jbeta (13) primers were used in the PCR. Some clones are missing from TCRdb's copy, which holds only in-frame ones; the method was immunoSEQ multiplex PCR. Among 80,000 to 130,000 clones listed, roughly 88% were seen once. Sequencing was carried out using PBMCs. Receptor source: a woman between 18 and 29 years old in good health and CMV-seronegative.

The genes are TRBV28 and TRBJ2-5; possibly TRBD2 for D (5 bases). The DNA end is a closer match to TRBJ2-7, so the J assignment may be wrong. This CDR3 region has 14 residues. Germline V gene lookup returns CDR1 MDHEN and CDR2 SYDVKM. CDR3 sequence reads: CASSLWTGTYEQYF. In DNA, the CDR3 is TGTGCCAGCAGTTTATGGACGGGAACCTACGAGCAGTACTTC.

The table lists this clone with a count of one. The chain employs TRBV2 and TRBJ2-2; 7 bases are a match to TRBD1. The CDR3 is 15 residues long. Trimming cost V 6 bases and J 6 bases; bases outside gene matches: 10. In germline, CDR1 is SNHLY, CDR2 FYNNEI. CDR3 amino acids: CASRPDRVGAGELFF. CDR3 coding DNA: TGTGCCAGCAGACCAGACAGGGTAGGAGCCGGGGAGCTGTTTTTT. The entire variable domain, with the rest obtained from reference TRBV2 and TRBJ2-2, is as follows: EPEVTQTPSHQVTQMGQEVILRCVPISNHLYFYWYRQILGQKVEFLVSFYNNEISEKSEIFDDQFSVERPDGSNFTLKIRSTKLEDSAMYFCASRPDRVGAGELFFGEGSRLTVL.

As concerns this clone: Germline and junction disagree at one end, which may indicate a read error. This sequence joins TRBV7-3 and TRBJ2-6, with 8 bases that match TRBD1. This CDR3 is built from 18 residues. In germline, CDR1 is SGHTA, CDR2 FQGTGA. DNA for the CDR3: TGTGCCAGCAGCCTAACCGGGACAGGAGGGCTTGGGGCCAACGTCCTGACTTTC. Its protein is CASSLTGTGGLGANVLTF.

The chain employs TRBV6-1 and TRBJ1-2; D unresolved. The CDR3 consists of 11 residues. The germline V gene encodes CDR1 MNHNS and CDR2 SASEGT. Trimming cost V 2 bases and J 8 bases, with 6 bases left between them. Written as DNA, the CDR3 is TGTGCCAGCAGTGAATGGCCCGGCTACACCTTC. Translating it yields CASSEWPGYTF.

With regard to this clone: One junction end does not reproduce the germline sequence, and a read error may be involved. The sample has other DNA sequences that encode this CDR3 too. The chain couples TRBV19 to TRBJ2-7, with 9 bases matching TRBD1. The V gene's germline CDR1 is LNHDA and CDR2 SQIVND (reference sequence). The CDR3 is 15 residues long. The CDR3 protein is CASSIVGTGHYEQYF. CDR3 sequence (DNA): TGTGCCAGTAGTATAGTAGGGACAGGGCACTACGAGCAATACTTC.

CDR3 loop: CASSLARGASTGELFF. CDR3 DNA sequence: TGTGCCAGCAGCTTGGCCCGGGGGGCGAGCACCGGGGAGCTGTTTTTT. This chain links TRBV5-6 with TRBJ2-2; perhaps TRBD2 as D (7 bases). With 0 bases removed from V and 4 bases from J, the gap between germline ends came to 13 bases. CDR1 and CDR2 (germline): SGHDT, YYEEEE. The CDR3 runs to 16 residues.

The rearrangement joins TRBV5-1 to TRBJ1-4; no clear D gene. With 0 bases removed from V and 7 bases from J, the gap between germline ends came to 7 bases. Germline V CDR1 and CDR2: SGHRS, YFSETQ. This CDR3 is built from 13 residues. The CDR3 here is CASSLGLREKLFF. The CDR3 DNA sequence: TGCGCCAGCAGCTTGGGTCTCCGTGAAAAACTGTTTTTT. The full variable domain, its missing parts supplied by reference TRBV5-1 and TRBJ1-4, is KAGVTQTPRYLIKTRGQQVTLSCSPISGHRSVSWYQQTPGQGLQFLFEYFSETQRNKGNFPGRFSGRQFSNSRSEMNVSTLELGDSALYLCASSLGLREKLFFGSGTQLSVL.

The chain has TRBV7-9 and TRBJ2-3, with 11 nucleotides matching TRBD2. J gave up 3 bases and V 4 bases, and 6 bases lay outside the gene matches. Germline V gene data show CDR1 as SEHNR and CDR2 as FQNEAQ (reference sequence). The CDR3 totals 16 residues. CDR3: CASSSRLAGMTDTQYF. For the CDR3, the DNA is TGTGCCAGCAGCTCGAGACTAGCGGGGATGACAGATACGCAGTATTTT.

The genes are TRBV11-2 and TRBJ2-5; 10 bases line up with TRBD1. The end of the DNA fits TRBJ2-7 better, so the J call may be wrong. The V gene's germline CDR1 is SGHAT and CDR2 FQNNGV. The CDR3 runs 15 residues. The CDR3 is CASSLLGQGSYEQYF. In DNA form, the CDR3 reads TGTGCCAGCAGCTTACTGGGACAGGGGTCCTACGAGCAGTACTTC.

A single count supports this clone. V and J are TRBV4-2 and TRBJ2-3, with 8 bases aligning to TRBD2. The CDR3 runs to 15 residues. The ends lost 0 bases at V and 6 bases at J; junction bases unmatched: 5. Germline lookup yields CDR1 LGHNA and CDR2 YNFKEQ. CDR3 region: CASSQESGGRDTQYF. In DNA, the CDR3 is TGTGCCAGCAGCCAAGAATCTGGCGGGAGGGATACGCAGTATTTT.

The rearrangement joins TRBV4-3 to TRBJ2-2, with D possibly matching TRBD1 (5 bases). V was clipped by 1 base and J by 4 bases, with 13 bases between them. The germline V gene encodes CDR1 LGHNA and CDR2 YSLEER. CDR3 length: 16 residues. In nucleotides, the CDR3 is TGCGCCAGCAGCCAAGCTGTCAGGGTGGGCACCGGGGAGCTGTTTTTT. This encodes CASSQAVRVGTGELFF.

This rearrangement joins TRBV28 to TRBJ2-5; 8 positions agree with TRBD1. J was trimmed by 5 bases and V by 3 bases; bases with no gene match: 5. Germline V gene data show CDR1 as MDHEN and CDR2 as SYDVKM. The CDR3 sequence is 14 residues long. The CDR3 DNA reads as TGTGCCAGCAGTTTCCAGGGGGCCGGGGAGACCCAGTACTTC. It translates to CASSFQGAGETQYF.

This chain uses TRBV4-3 with TRBJ2-7, with D perhaps matching TRBD2 (7 bases). Germline CDR1 is LGHNA and CDR2 is YSLEER. The ends were cut back, 3 bases at V and 6 bases at J, with 15 bases in the middle. This CDR3 spans 14 amino acids. Here the CDR3 DNA reads TGCGCCAGCAGCCACGAGGGGGGGGGCGGCGAGCAGTACTTC. It codes for CASSHEGGGGEQYF.

This clone was observed a few times. This chain joins TRBV30 and TRBJ1-6, with 9 bases aligning to TRBD1. V was pared by 6 bases and J by 0 bases, with 6 bases of the junction left unmatched. The CDR3 spans 16 residues. Germline CDR1 GTSNPN, CDR2 SVGIG (reference sequence). CDR3 residues: CACGTGLNSYNSPLHF. In DNA, the CDR3 is TGTGCCTGCGGGACAGGGCTTAACTCCTATAATTCACCCCTCCACTTT.

The V gene is TRBV5-1, the J gene TRBJ1-5, with no clear D. The CDR3 sequence is 13 residues long. Per germline, CDR1 SGHRS and CDR2 YFSETQ. V was trimmed by 2 bases and J by 1 base, leaving 4 bases between them. The CDR3 DNA reads TGCGCCAGCAGCTTACACAGCAATCAGCCCCAGCATTTT. Its protein product is CASSLHSNQPQHF. Based on the CDR3 plus reference TRBV5-1 and TRBJ1-5, the full variable domain is KAGVTQTPRYLIKTRGQQVTLSCSPISGHRSVSWYQQTPGQGLQFLFEYFSETQRNKGNFPGRFSGRQFSNSRSEMNVSTLELGDSALYLCASSLHSNQPQHFGDGTRLSIL.

The J gene is TRBJ2-4, the V gene TRBV25-1, with 9 bases that match TRBD2. The trim removed 5 bases at V and 7 bases at J, leaving 9 bases unmatched. Germline CDR1 reads MGHDK; CDR2 reads SYGVNS. There are 15 residues in the CDR3. CDR3 residues: CASSTLAGRGNIQYF. In DNA form, the CDR3 reads TGTGCCAGCAGTACCCTAGCGGGAAGAGGGAACATTCAGTACTTC.

In its sample, this clone was seen a few times. V is TRBV6-1 and J is TRBJ2-7; a possible D gene is TRBD1 (5 bases). The germline V and J ends were trimmed by 4 bases and 6 bases, with 10 bases remaining between them. The CDR3 sequence is 12 residues long. Germline V gene lookup returns CDR1 MNHNS and CDR2 SASEGT. DNA for the CDR3: TGTGCCAGCAGTGGGGGCAGTCCCGAGCAGTACTTC. Its protein product is CASSGGSPEQYF.

In its sample, this clone was seen a few times. The genes are TRBV19 and TRBJ2-7; 11 nucleotides agree with TRBD1. Germline trimming cut 7 bases from V and 4 bases from J; bases unmatched to any gene: 6. Germline CDR1 reads LNHDA; CDR2 reads SQIVND (reference sequence). The CDR3 extends over 14 amino acids. This CDR3 is CASKVGQGAYEQYF. CDR3 sequence (DNA): TGTGCCAGTAAGGTTGGACAGGGGGCGTACGAGCAGTACTTC.

This chain links TRBV28 with TRBJ2-7; D not resolved. The CDR3 covers 11 residues. V shed 5 bases and J shed 2 bases, with 4 bases lying between them. CDR1 and CDR2 (germline): MDHEN, SYDVKM. The CDR3 region has the DNA TGTGCCAGCAGTCTAACCTACGAGCAGTACTTC. It encodes CASSLTYEQYF.

The chain uses TRBV7-2 and TRBJ2-5; no definite D call. The DNA matches TRBJ2-7 better at its end, which makes the J call doubtful. The CDR3 sequence is 13 residues long. In germline, CDR1 is SGHTA, CDR2 FQGNSA. The CDR3 reads CASSSPINYEQYF. The CDR3, as DNA: TGTGCCAGCAGCTCTCCCATAAACTACGAGCAGTACTTC.

The gene calls are TRBV2 and TRBJ1-3, with 10 nucleotides matching TRBD1. There are 16 residues in the CDR3. Germline loops: CDR1 SNHLY, CDR2 FYNNEI. V lost 0 bases to trimming and J lost 4 bases; unmatched junction nucleotides: 3. The CDR3 loop is CASSEADRGLGNTIYF. The CDR3 DNA sequence: TGTGCCAGCAGTGAAGCAGACAGGGGGCTAGGAAACACCATATATTTT.

V is TRBV7-2 and J is TRBJ1-3, with D possibly being TRBD1 (6 bases). Germline values: CDR1 SGHTA, CDR2 FQGNSA. The germline V and J ends were trimmed by 3 bases and 0 bases, with 9 bases remaining between them. This CDR3 comprises 15 residues. DNA of the CDR3: TGTGCCAGCAGCTTGGGACATCTCTCTGGAAACACCATATATTTT. This codes for CASSLGHLSGNTIYF.

The chain employs TRBV5-1 and TRBJ1-1; weak D call: TRBD1 (6 bases). Germline CDR1 reads SGHRS; CDR2 reads YFSETQ. There are 16 residues in the CDR3. Between the trimmed V and J ends, which lost 3 bases and 8 bases, there was a span of 23 bases. CDR3 coding DNA: TGCGCCAGCAGCTCGTCCCGGACAGAGCCTACGAACGAAGCTTTCTTT. The encoded protein is CASSSSRTEPTNEAFF.

The chain links TRBV30 to TRBJ1-3, with D unclear. Trimming shortened V by 5 bases and J by 1 base, and 6 bases separated the two germline ends. The length of the CDR3 is 12 residues. CDR1 is GTSNPN and CDR2 is SVGIG in the germline V gene (reference sequence). CDR3 protein: CAWQESGNTIYF. As DNA, the CDR3 is TGTGCCTGGCAGGAATCTGGAAACACCATATATTTT. The entire variable domain, with the rest obtained from reference TRBV30 and TRBJ1-3, is as follows: SQTIHQWPATLVQPVGSPLSLECTVEGTSNPNLYWYRQAAGRGLQLLFYSVGIGQISSEVPQNLSASRPQDRQFILSSKKLLLSDSGFYLCAWQESGNTIYFGEGSWLTVV.

The chain uses TRBV7-2 and TRBJ2-7, with TRBD2 as a possible D gene (6 bases). CDR1 and CDR2 (germline): SGHTA, FQGNSA. V lost 4 bases, J lost 9 bases, and 10 bases lay in between. The CDR3 runs to 11 residues. CDR3 sequence: CASSSSGVQYF. The CDR3 nucleotides are TGTGCCAGCAGCTCCTCGGGGGTGCAGTACTTC.

V usage is TRBV10-2 and J usage is TRBJ1-2, with 10 bases that match TRBD1. CDR3 length equals 17 residues. V lost 2 bases and J lost 4; bases outside the gene matches: 10. Germline loops: CDR1 WSHSY, CDR2 SAAADI. Written as DNA, the CDR3 is TGCGCCAGCAGTGAGGGGGACAGGGGAGAAAGTACCTATGGCTACACCTTC. This gives the protein CASSEGDRGESTYGYTF.

This chain joins TRBV13 and TRBJ2-7, with 7 bases fitting TRBD1. In germline, CDR1 is PRHDT, CDR2 FYEKMQ (reference sequence). The ends lost 5 bases at V and 0 bases at J; junction bases unmatched: 4. CDR3 size: 14 residues. The CDR3 DNA sequence: TGTGCCAGCAGCCCAAGGACAGGCTCCTACGAGCAGTACTTC. This codes for CASSPRTGSYEQYF. Based on the CDR3 plus reference TRBV13 and TRBJ2-7, the full variable domain is AAGVIQSPRHLIKEKRETATLKCYPIPRHDTVYWYQQGPGQDPQFLISFYEKMQSDKGSIPDRFSAQQFSDYHSELNMSSLELGDSALYFCASSPRTGSYEQYFGPGTRLTVT.

The chain employs TRBV4-2 and TRBJ2-3, with D possibly matching TRBD2 (6 bases). The CDR3 has 16 residues. The germline V gene has CDR1 LGHNA and CDR2 YNFKEQ. V lost 0 bases to trimming and J lost 4 bases, with 14 bases between them. The CDR3 reads CASSQEGQGGPDTQYF. The CDR3 DNA reads as TGTGCCAGCAGCCAAGAGGGTCAAGGAGGGCCAGATACGCAGTATTTT.

The gene calls are TRBV19 and TRBJ1-2, with 8 nucleotides matching TRBD1. V was pared by 7 bases and J by 4 bases, with 11 bases of the junction left unmatched. CDR3 length: 15 residues. Germline V gene lookup returns CDR1 LNHDA and CDR2 SQIVND (reference sequence). CDR3 nucleotide sequence: TGTGCCAGTAAAATTCCGGACAGGGCAGGCTATGGCTACACCTTC. Its protein product is CASKIPDRAGYGYTF.

This clone was counted a single time. The V gene is TRBV10-3, the J gene TRBJ2-7; the D is unclear. The CDR3 covers 14 residues. Deletions cut 0 bases from V and 1 base from J, with 7 bases between. Germline CDR1 is ENHRY and CDR2 is SYGVKD. Written as DNA, the CDR3 is TGTGCCATCAGTGAGTCTGGCCGATCCTACGAGCAGTACTTC. Amino acids: CAISESGRSYEQYF.

This chain joins TRBV18 and TRBJ2-5, with D possibly being TRBD2 (6 bases). This CDR3 has 13 residues. CDR1 is KGHSH and CDR2 is LQKENI in the germline V gene. Trimming stripped 6 bases from V and 2 bases from J, with 10 bases between. The CDR3 region is CASSPGTQETQYF. The CDR3 coding sequence is TGTGCCAGCTCCCCCGGGACTCAAGAGACCCAGTACTTC.